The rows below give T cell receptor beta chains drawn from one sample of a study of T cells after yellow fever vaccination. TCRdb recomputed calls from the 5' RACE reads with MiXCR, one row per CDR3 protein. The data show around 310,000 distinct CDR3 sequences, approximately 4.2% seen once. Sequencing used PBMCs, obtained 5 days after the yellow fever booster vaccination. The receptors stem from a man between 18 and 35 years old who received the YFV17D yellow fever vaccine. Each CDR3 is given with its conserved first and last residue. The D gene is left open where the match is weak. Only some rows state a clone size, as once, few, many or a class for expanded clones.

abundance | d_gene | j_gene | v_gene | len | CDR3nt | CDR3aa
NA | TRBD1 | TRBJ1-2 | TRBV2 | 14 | TGTGCCAGCAAGGGGGCAGCTTCTAACTATGGCTACACCTTC | CASKGAASNYGYTF
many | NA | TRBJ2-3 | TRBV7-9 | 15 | TGTGCCAGCAGCTTACGGGGGGCGGGATCAGATACGCAGTATTTT | CASSLRGAGSDTQYF
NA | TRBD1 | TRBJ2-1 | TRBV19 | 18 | TGTGCCAGTAGTATAGACCGCTTCCGGGACAGGGTCTACAATGAGCAGTTCTTC | CASSIDRFRDRVYNEQFF
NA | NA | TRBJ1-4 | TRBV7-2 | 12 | TGTGCCAGCAGCTTAGAGGGACGTCTACTGTTTTTT | CASSLEGRLLFF
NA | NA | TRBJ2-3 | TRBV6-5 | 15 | TGTGCCAGCAGTTCCATCTTCCAGGCTCGAGATACGCAGTATTTT | CASSSIFQARDTQYF
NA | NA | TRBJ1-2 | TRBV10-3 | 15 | TGTGCCGTCGGACCTCCGGGACACTCTAACTATGGCTACACCTTC | CAVGPPGHSNYGYTF
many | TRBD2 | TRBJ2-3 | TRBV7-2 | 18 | TGTGCCAGCAGCTCCCACCCACAATCTAGCGGAGCACAAGATACGCAGTATTTT | CASSSHPQSSGAQDTQYF
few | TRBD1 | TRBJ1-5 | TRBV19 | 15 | TGTGCCAGTACCGGGACAGGGGGAGGCAATCAGCCCCAGCATTTT | CASTGTGGGNQPQHF
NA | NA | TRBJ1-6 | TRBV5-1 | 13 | TGCGCCAGCAGCCAGGGGAGCGGCTCACCCCTCCACTTT | CASSQGSGSPLHF
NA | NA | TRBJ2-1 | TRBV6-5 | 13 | TGTGCCAGCAGTTACTACAGGGATAATGAGCAGTTCTTC | CASSYYRDNEQFF
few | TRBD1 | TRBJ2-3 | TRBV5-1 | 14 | TGCGCCAGCAGCCATGACAGGGGGCAGGATACGCAGTATTTT | CASSHDRGQDTQYF
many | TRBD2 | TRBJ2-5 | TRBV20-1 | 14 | TGCAGCGCCGGGACTAGCCCTGATGGAGGGACCCAGTACTTC | CSAGTSPDGGTQYF
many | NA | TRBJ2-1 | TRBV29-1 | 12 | TGCAGCGTTGGGCGGGGGCACAATGAGCAGTTCTTC | CSVGRGHNEQFF
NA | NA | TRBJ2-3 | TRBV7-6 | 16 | TGTGCCAGCAGCTTAGTAGCCTCGTCTAGCACAGATACGCAGTATTTT | CASSLVASSSTDTQYF
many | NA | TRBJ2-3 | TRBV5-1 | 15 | TGCGCCAGCAGCTTGTTTTCCGGGCGCGGGGATACGCAGTATTTT | CASSLFSGRGDTQYF
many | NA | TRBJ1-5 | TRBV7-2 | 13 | TGTGCCAGCAGCTTACGGGGGGACCAGCCCCAGCATTTT | CASSLRGDQPQHF
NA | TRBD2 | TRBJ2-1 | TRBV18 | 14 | TGTGCCAGCTCACCGGGACTAACATCCAATGAGCAGTTCTTC | CASSPGLTSNEQFF
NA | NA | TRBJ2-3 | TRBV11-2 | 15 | TGTGCCAGCAGCTTTTCAGCCATCAGGACAGATACGCAGTATTTT | CASSFSAIRTDTQYF
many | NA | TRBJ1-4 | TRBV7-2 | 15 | TGTGCCAGCAGCCTGACTATAGGGGGGAGTGAAAAACTGTTTTTT | CASSLTIGGSEKLFF
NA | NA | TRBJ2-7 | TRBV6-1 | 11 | TGTGCCAGCAGTGACCACTACGAGCAGTACTTC | CASSDHYEQYF
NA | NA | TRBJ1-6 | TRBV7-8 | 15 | TGTGCCAGCAGCCCTTTACAGGGTTATAATTCACCCCTCCACTTT | CASSPLQGYNSPLHF
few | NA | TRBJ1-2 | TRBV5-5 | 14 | TGTGCCAGCAGCCTGGGGGGTGGGTGGAGGAGCTACACCTTC | CASSLGGGWRSYTF
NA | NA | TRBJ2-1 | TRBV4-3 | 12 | TGCGCCAGCAGCCACAACCAGGGGGAGCAGTTCTTC | CASSHNQGEQFF
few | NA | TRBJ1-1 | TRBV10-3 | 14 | TGTGCCATCAGTGAAGGGGTAAGGGACACTGAAGCTTTCTTT | CAISEGVRDTEAFF
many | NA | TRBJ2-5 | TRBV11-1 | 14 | TGTGCCAGCAGCCTAGGAGTTGGTGATGAGACCCAGTACTTC | CASSLGVGDETQYF
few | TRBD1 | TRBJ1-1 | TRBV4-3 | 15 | TGCGCCAGCAGCCAAGATGGTTCAGGGGGCACTGAAGCTTTCTTT | CASSQDGSGGTEAFF
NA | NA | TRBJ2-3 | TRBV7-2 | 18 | TGTGCCAGCAGCTTAGTGGGCGGCTCCCCGACTATCACAGATACGCAGTATTTT | CASSLVGGSPTITDTQYF
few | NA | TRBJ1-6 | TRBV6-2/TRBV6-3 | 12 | TGTGCCAGCAGTCCTATCGGAACACCCCTCCACTTT | CASSPIGTPLHF
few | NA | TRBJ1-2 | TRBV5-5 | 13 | TGTGCCAGCAGCGTTACCGGGAGCTATGGCTACACCTTC | CASSVTGSYGYTF
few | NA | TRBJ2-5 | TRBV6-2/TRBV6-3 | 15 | TGTGCCAGCAGCCCTCGACAGGGAGGAAAAGGGACCCAGTACTTC | CASSPRQGGKGTQYF
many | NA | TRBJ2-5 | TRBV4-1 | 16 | TGCGCCAGCAGCCAGAGAGGGGGGGGGGCCCAAGAGACCCAGTACTTC | CASSQRGGGAQETQYF
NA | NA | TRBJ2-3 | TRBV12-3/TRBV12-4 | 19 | TGTGCCAGCAGTTTGGGGGCCTACGGAACCCCGGGGGGCGCAGATACGCAGTATTTT | CASSLGAYGTPGGADTQYF
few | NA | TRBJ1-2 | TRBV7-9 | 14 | TGTGCCAGCAGCTTCCCAGGGCCAGGCTATGGCTACACCTTC | CASSFPGPGYGYTF
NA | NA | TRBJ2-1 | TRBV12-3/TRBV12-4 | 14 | TGTGCCAGCAGTTTAGGCCCGTCTTGGGATGAGCAGTTCTTC | CASSLGPSWDEQFF
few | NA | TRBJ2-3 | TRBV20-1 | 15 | TGCAGTGCCCCAAAAGTCTCTCCGGGAACAGATACGCAGTATTTT | CSAPKVSPGTDTQYF
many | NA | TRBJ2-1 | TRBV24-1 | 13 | TGTGCCACCAGTGACTGGGGAAACAATGAGCAGTTCTTC | CATSDWGNNEQFF
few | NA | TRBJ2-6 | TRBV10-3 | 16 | TGTGCCATCAAGGAGGGGCCAAGCTCTGGGGCCAACGTCCTGACTTTC | CAIKEGPSSGANVLTF
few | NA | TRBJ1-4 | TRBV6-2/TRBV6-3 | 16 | TGTGCCAGCAGTTACTCGGCAGGGGTCCGGAATGAAAAACTGTTTTTT | CASSYSAGVRNEKLFF
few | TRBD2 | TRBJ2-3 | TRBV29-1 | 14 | TGCAGCGCCGCTAGCGGGGGGGCTACAGATACGCAGTATTTT | CSAASGGATDTQYF
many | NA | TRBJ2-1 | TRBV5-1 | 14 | TGCGCCAGCAGCTTACGGCAGGCCAAGAATGAGCAGTTCTTC | CASSLRQAKNEQFF
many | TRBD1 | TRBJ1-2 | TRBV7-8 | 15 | TGTGCCAGCAGCGATGATCGGGACAGAATCTATGGCTACACCTTC | CASSDDRDRIYGYTF
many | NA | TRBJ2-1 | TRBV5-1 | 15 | TGCGCCAGCAGCTTGGCGATCTTAACATACAATGAGCAGTTCTTC | CASSLAILTYNEQFF
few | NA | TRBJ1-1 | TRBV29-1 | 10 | TGCAGCCCGGGGCGCACTGAAGCTTTCTTT | CSPGRTEAFF
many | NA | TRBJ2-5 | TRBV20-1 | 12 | TGCAGTGCTAGTCGGCAGGGGAAGACCCAGTACTTC | CSASRQGKTQYF